Listed below are T cell receptor beta chains from one sample, sequenced in a study of shared clonotypes between healthy human individuals. Sequencing was performed with immunoSEQ multiplex PCR; in TCRdb, only in-frame clones are kept and a portion is missing. In the table there are roughly 2.1 million clones, 90% to 95% of which are singletons. Sequencing used naive CD8+ T cells from PBMCs. All receptors derive from a man aged 18 to 29 in good health. Some clones in this sample may be carry-over from other donors' samples. Both conserved end residues are trimmed from each CDR3. D genes are given only for firm matches.

TRBJ2-1 | . | TRBV13 | ASSASFRGTSYNEQF
TRBJ1-5 | . | TRBV6-5 | ASSWGWGDQPQH
TRBJ2-2 | . | TRBV7-8 | ASRLDSRIANTGELF
TRBJ2-7 | TRBD2 | TRBV5-6 | ASSSGLAADEQY
TRBJ2-7 | . | TRBV5-6 | ASSLRGNDYEQY
TRBJ2-1 | TRBD2 | TRBV9 | ASSFSGRAAYNEQF
TRBJ2-3 | . | TRBV4-1 | ASSPVGQTDTQY
TRBJ2-3 | . | TRBV28 | ASSFVRRTTDTQY
TRBJ2-7 | . | TRBV13 | ASSLGPGTVYEQY
TRBJ2-7 | TRBD2 | TRBV11-2 | ASSWTSGSSYEQY
TRBJ2-1 | . | TRBV7-9 | ASSPLGQTRYNEQF
TRBJ2-7 | . | TRBV28 | ASSFLSYEQY
TRBJ2-7 | . | TRBV9 | ASSSRQGVYEQY
TRBJ1-2 | . | TRBV27 | ASSPRGDDGYT
TRBJ2-7 | . | TRBV28 | ASSYYVTYEQY
TRBJ2-3 | TRBD2 | TRBV18 | ASSPPRGLAVADTQY
TRBJ2-2 | . | TRBV4-1 | ASSQDFGAGELF
TRBJ2-5 | . | TRBV28 | ASSPSGNQETQY
TRBJ2-7 | . | TRBV27 | ASKSSYEQY